One and the same sample provided the 30 T cell receptor beta chains below, sequenced in a study of cytomegalovirus exposure and HLA in healthy donors. PCR involved 60 Vbeta and 13 Jbeta primers. The repertoire was sequenced with immunoSEQ multiplex PCR; TCRdb's copy has only in-frame clones and lacks some. The sample consists of over 150,000 clones, roughly 82% of them appearing once. The sequenced sample was PBMCs. Receptors were obtained from a girl aged 10-17 years in good health and CMV-seropositive.

The chain couples TRBV5-1 to TRBJ2-2; possible D gene TRBD2, 6 bases. The CDR3 contains 15 residues. Germline V gene lookup returns CDR1 SGHRS and CDR2 YFSETQ. With 4 bases removed from V and 3 bases from J, the gap between germline ends came to 13 bases. Here the CDR3 reads CASSLGGVDTGELFF. The CDR3 DNA reads as TGCGCCAGCAGCCTCGGGGGTGTTGACACCGGGGAGCTGTTTTTT.

This clone was found once. The rearrangement joins TRBV27 to TRBJ1-2, with 7 nucleotides matching TRBD1. V trimming: 3 bases; J trimming: 4 bases; junction bases outside the gene matches: 5. Germline V lookup: CDR1 MNHEY, CDR2 SMNVEV (reference sequence). The CDR3 loop spans 14 amino acids. CDR3 in DNA: TGTGCCAGCAGTTTGACAGGGAAAGGCTATGGCTACACCTTC. This translates into CASSLTGKGYGYTF.

This clone was seen a single time. This chain connects TRBV7-3 to TRBJ1-4, with TRBD1 matching over 7 bases. The germline CDR1 and CDR2 sequences are SGHTA and FQGTGA. V was pared by 6 bases and J by 13 bases, with 8 bases of the junction left unmatched. The CDR3 loop spans 12 amino acids. The CDR3 loop is CASSPLGGGLFF. The CDR3 region has the DNA TGTGCCAGCAGTCCCCTAGGGGGCGGACTGTTTTTT.

As regards this clone: Additional DNA sequences in this sample encode the identical CDR3. The chain employs TRBV5-1 and TRBJ2-7; the D gene is possibly TRBD1 (5 bases). Germline V gene sequence: CDR1 SGHRS, CDR2 YFSETQ. The length of the CDR3 is 14 residues. Trimming shortened V by 0 bases and J by 1 base, and 8 bases separated the two germline ends. The CDR3 sequence: CASSLGQGSYEQYF. The CDR3, as DNA: TGCGCCAGCAGCTTGGGTCAGGGATCCTACGAGCAGTACTTC.

The chain uses TRBV2 and TRBJ2-3, with 11 bases lining up with TRBD2. Germline V gene lookup returns CDR1 SNHLY and CDR2 FYNNEI. The trim removed 7 bases at V and 4 bases at J, leaving 4 bases unmatched. The CDR3 sequence is 14 residues long. The CDR3 is CASIAGGLADTQYF. In nucleotides, the CDR3 is TGTGCCAGCATAGCGGGGGGGCTGGCAGATACGCAGTATTTT.

Only one count was recorded for this clone. The chain couples TRBV12-5 to TRBJ2-5; D is perhaps TRBD2 (6 bases). This CDR3 has 15 amino acids. V lost 1 base, J lost 2 bases, and 11 bases lay in between. CDR1 and CDR2 from the germline V gene are LGHNT and FRNRAP. As DNA, the CDR3 is TGTGCTAGTGGTTTGGGGACGGAGGGGCAAGAGACCCAGTACTTC. Protein sequence: CASGLGTEGQETQYF.

The chain employs TRBV5-4 and TRBJ2-7; D not resolved. The V end lost 0 bases, the J end lost 3 bases, and 7 bases lay between the germline ends. The CDR3 is made up of 13 amino acids. CDR1 and CDR2 (germline): SGHNT, YYREEE (reference sequence). CDR3 sequence reads: CASSLVPSYEQYF. As DNA, the CDR3 is TGTGCCAGCAGCTTGGTTCCTAGCTACGAGCAGTACTTC.

The chain is built from TRBV7-8 and TRBJ1-1; weak D call: TRBD1 (5 bases). V was pared by 5 bases and J by 4 bases, with 14 bases between. The CDR3 consists of 14 residues. In germline, CDR1 is SGHVS, CDR2 FQNEAQ. The CDR3 loop is CASSAVGRLTEAFF. CDR3 DNA sequence: TGTGCCAGCAGCGCGGTGGGGCGGCTCACTGAAGCTTTCTTT.

The V and J genes are TRBV5-4 and TRBJ2-2, with 7 bases that match TRBD2. V trimming: 2 bases; J trimming: 5 bases; junction bases outside the gene matches: 9. This CDR3 has 16 residues. Germline V gives CDR1 SGHNT, CDR2 YYREEE (reference sequence). DNA of the CDR3: TGTGCCAGCAGCTTACCAGCGGGGTTAGGAACCGGGGAGCTGTTTTTT. This encodes CASSLPAGLGTGELFF. Looking up the rest from reference TRBV5-4 and TRBJ2-2 gives the full variable domain: ETGVTQSPTHLIKTRGQQVTLRCSSQSGHNTVSWYQQALGQGPQFIFQYYREEENGRGNFPPRFSGLQFPNYSSELNVNALELDDSALYLCASSLPAGLGTGELFFGEGSRLTVL.

The J gene is TRBJ2-7, the V gene TRBV27; D gene unclear. This CDR3 region has 15 residues. Deletions cut 0 bases from V and 0 bases from J, with 9 bases between. Germline CDR1 is MNHEY and CDR2 is SMNVEV (reference sequence). The CDR3: CASSLSTSSSYEQYF. The CDR3 DNA is TGTGCCAGCAGTTTATCGACTTCGAGCTCCTACGAGCAGTACTTC.

The DNA of the CDR3 is TGTGCCAGCTCACCACAGAGCGGAGTCCAAGAGACCCAGTACTTC. Protein product: CASSPQSGVQETQYF. This chain links TRBV18 with TRBJ2-5, with D perhaps TRBD2 (5 bases). Germline V gene sequence: CDR1 KGHSH, CDR2 LQKENI. The CDR3 is 15 amino acids. Trimming shortened V by 1 base and J by 1 base, and 10 bases separated the two germline ends. Full variable domain (missing parts from reference TRBV18 and TRBJ2-5): NAGVMQNPRHLVRRRGQEARLRCSPMKGHSHVYWYRQLPEEGLKFMVYLQKENIIDESGMPKERFSAEFPKEGPSILRIQQVVRGDSAAYFCASSPQSGVQETQYFGPGTRLLVL.

This clone was seen a few times. The chain links TRBV2 to TRBJ2-1; 9 bases are shared with TRBD2. In germline, CDR1 is SNHLY, CDR2 FYNNEI. V lost 4 bases, J lost 3 bases, and 4 bases stayed unmatched. The CDR3 runs 15 residues. The CDR3 here is CASSAGGRGYNEQFF. The CDR3 DNA reads as TGTGCCAGCAGTGCAGGCGGGAGGGGCTACAATGAGCAGTTCTTC.

This chain connects TRBV10-1 to TRBJ2-7; perhaps TRBD1 as D (6 bases). The CDR3 contains 12 residues. Trimming stripped 7 bases from V and 0 bases from J, with 7 bases between. CDR1 is WNHNN and CDR2 is SYGVQD in the germline V gene (reference sequence). The CDR3 region has the DNA TGCGCCAGCACAGGGGTCTCCTACGAGCAGTACTTC. It translates to CASTGVSYEQYF.

V gene TRBV7-9 combines with J gene TRBJ2-1; D remains ambiguous. V lost 1 base, J lost 6 bases, and 7 bases lay in between. The CDR3 contains 13 residues. Germline V gene lookup returns CDR1 SEHNR and CDR2 FQNEAQ (reference sequence). In DNA, the CDR3 is TGTGCCAGCAGCTTAGATAGATCCAATGAGCAGTTCTTC. It translates to CASSLDRSNEQFF.

The chain joins TRBV5-4 to TRBJ1-5, with 9 positions matching TRBD1. The CDR3 runs to 15 residues. CDR1 is SGHNT and CDR2 is YYREEE in the germline V gene (reference sequence). J was trimmed by 7 bases and V by 0 bases; bases with no gene match: 5. CDR3 in DNA: TGTGCCAGCAGCTTGGACAGGGGGCAGGGCCAGCCCCAGCATTTT. It encodes CASSLDRGQGQPQHF.

This clone was seen more than once but under ten times. The rearrangement joins TRBV7-3 to TRBJ2-3; D not certain. CDR1 SGHTA and CDR2 FQGTGA come from the germline V gene. Trimming removed 1 base from V and 2 bases from J, with 10 bases in between. The CDR3 loop spans 15 amino acids. CDR3 DNA: TGTGCCAGCAGCTTAAATGGTAGCCCCACAGATACGCAGTATTTT. Its translation is CASSLNGSPTDTQYF.

The chain combines TRBV6-5 with TRBJ1-4; no reliable D call. The CDR3 is made up of 15 amino acids. Germline loops: CDR1 MNHEY, CDR2 SVGAGI. V shed 0 bases and J shed 5 bases, with 10 bases lying between them. The CDR3 sequence is CASSYSVRPNEKLFF. The CDR3 DNA reads as TGTGCCAGCAGTTACTCGGTCAGGCCGAATGAAAAACTGTTTTTT.

The chain joins TRBV10-1 to TRBJ1-1; 7 bases map to TRBD1. The CDR3 runs to 16 residues. In germline, CDR1 is WNHNN, CDR2 SYGVQD (reference sequence). Unmatched junction bases numbered 9, after V lost 4 bases and J lost 1 base. CDR3 residues: CASSGSRGQKNTEAFF. The CDR3 DNA reads as TGCGCCAGCAGTGGATCAAGGGGACAGAAGAACACTGAAGCTTTCTTT.

The V and J genes are TRBV2 and TRBJ1-5; D perhaps matches TRBD1 (6 bases). There are 15 residues in the CDR3. The germline CDR1 and CDR2 sequences are SNHLY and FYNNEI. V lost 6 bases and J lost 0, with 12 bases in between. The CDR3 spells CASSLTGNSNQPQHF. The CDR3 bases are TGTGCCAGCAGCCTAACAGGGAATAGCAATCAGCCCCAGCATTTT.

The V and J genes are TRBV29-1 and TRBJ2-7; tentative D call: TRBD1 (5 bases). The CDR3 covers 14 residues. Germline values: CDR1 SQVTM, CDR2 ANQGSEA. Deletions cut 4 bases from V and 7 bases from J, with 20 bases between. CDR3 amino acids: CSVVGVGVSGEQYF. The CDR3 DNA is TGCAGCGTTGTAGGCGTTGGTGTTTCAGGGGAGCAGTACTTC.

This clone showed up just a few times. The J gene is TRBJ1-2, the V gene TRBV30; unclear D gene. This CDR3 comprises 13 residues. Germline V gene data show CDR1 as GTSNPN and CDR2 as SVGIG (reference sequence). V gave up 1 base and J gave up 3 bases, with 9 bases separating them. Here the CDR3 reads CAWSGGRDYGYTF. The CDR3 region has the DNA TGTGCCTGGAGTGGAGGGAGAGACTATGGCTACACCTTC.

CDR3 sequence: CASSYLAGDNEQFF. The CDR3 DNA is TGTGCCAGCAGTTATCTAGCGGGGGACAATGAGCAGTTCTTC. The V gene is TRBV27, the J gene TRBJ2-1; 10 nucleotides match TRBD2. The V gene end was trimmed by 4 bases and the J gene end by 5 bases; junction bases not matched to a gene: 2. The CDR3 spans 14 residues. Germline loops: CDR1 MNHEY, CDR2 SMNVEV (reference sequence).

As DNA, the CDR3 is TGTGCCAGCAATCCAATCAGCGGGAGCCGCAACAATGAGCAGTTCTTC. Translated: CASNPISGSRNNEQFF. The rearrangement uses TRBV6-6 and TRBJ2-1; 8 bases are shared with TRBD2. CDR1 is MNHNY, CDR2 SVGAGI, per germline (reference sequence). The CDR3 consists of 16 residues. The V gene end was trimmed by 7 bases and the J gene end by 5 bases; junction bases not matched to a gene: 13.

J is TRBJ2-5 and V is TRBV30; TRBD1 agrees at 9 bases. V was clipped by 1 base and J by 5 bases; unmatched bases: 8. The CDR3 runs to 15 residues. The germline gives CDR1 GTSNPN, CDR2 SVGIG (reference sequence). This CDR3 reads CAWSGGTGRAETQYF. CDR3 nucleotides: TGTGCCTGGAGTGGGGGGACAGGGAGGGCTGAGACCCAGTACTTC.

The chain uses TRBV5-6 and TRBJ2-3, with D possibly TRBD1 on 5 matching bases. CDR3 size: 16 residues. V was cut by 4 bases and J by 2 bases, with 17 bases left in between. Per the germline V gene, CDR1 is SGHDT and CDR2 is YYEEEE. The CDR3 protein is CASSRVARTTTDTQYF. The CDR3 DNA follows: TGTGCCAGCAGCCGGGTGGCGCGGACAACCACAGATACGCAGTATTTT.

This clone was recorded once. The rearrangement links TRBV28 to TRBJ2-5, with D possibly TRBD1 on 6 matching bases. The CDR3 runs 14 residues. V was cut by 3 bases and J by 2 bases, with 10 bases left in between. CDR1 and CDR2 (germline): MDHEN, SYDVKM. CDR3 coding DNA: TGTGCCAGCAGTTTGGCCGGACAGCAAGAGACCCAGTACTTC. Encoded protein: CASSLAGQQETQYF.

The genes are TRBV7-6 and TRBJ2-1, with D possibly being TRBD2 (8 bases). Trimming cost V 5 bases and J 8 bases, with 28 bases left between them. CDR3 length equals 18 residues. Germline CDR1 reads SGHVS; CDR2 reads FNYEAQ. CDR3 sequence: CASSPIQGGFSGNDEQFF. The CDR3 DNA is TGTGCCAGCAGCCCGATCCAAGGGGGCTTTAGCGGGAACGATGAGCAGTTCTTC.

The CDR3 sequence is CASRGDRENQPQHF. CDR3 coding DNA: TGTGCCAGCAGGGGAGACAGGGAAAATCAGCCCCAGCATTTT. The V call is TRBV28, the J call TRBJ1-5; 7 bases match TRBD1. Germline CDR1 reads MDHEN; CDR2 reads SYDVKM. Trimming at V came to 6 bases and at J to 4 bases, leaving 6 bases not matched to a gene. The CDR3 has 14 amino acids.

This clone was counted once. The chain couples TRBV6-5 to TRBJ1-2, with D maybe TRBD1 (6 bases). This CDR3 has 14 residues. Germline values: CDR1 MNHEY, CDR2 SVGAGI. V shed 0 bases and J shed 4 bases, with 9 bases lying between them. As DNA, the CDR3 is TGTGCCAGCAGTTACTCTGGCAGGGGCTATGGCTACACCTTC. Translating it yields CASSYSGRGYGYTF.

This chain uses TRBV4-3 with TRBJ2-1, with 15 bases matching TRBD2. CDR3 length equals 21 residues. Germline V gene lookup returns CDR1 LGHNA and CDR2 YSLEER. Losses at the gene ends were 0 bases for V and 4 bases for J; bases not matched to a gene: 13. For the CDR3, the DNA is TGCGCCAGCAGCCAAGACAACACACCCGGGACTAGCGGGGGGCTGTACAATGAGCAGTTCTTC. Residues: CASSQDNTPGTSGGLYNEQFF.